This T cell receptor (beta chain) was obtained from a study of blood T cell repertoires in COVID-19. Turning to the study itself: Collection of acute and convalescent COVID-19 samples took place in the United States, Italy and Spain. From T cells, B-cell-depleted T cells, or PBMCs came the material, which was cDNA or gDNA.

Original analysis: Amplified reference gene primers provided the basis for estimating nucleated cell counts. Here immunoSEQ multiplex PCR was the method, and the copy in TCRdb shows in-frame clones only, minus some. V, J and clone size are taken as reported in that table, and D and trimming were inferred from the DNA itself. The sample has tens of thousands of clones; 91% are singletons. The clonotype was recovered from a man between 60 and 70 years old with acute or convalescent COVID-19. The sample taken for sequencing was peripheral blood.

CDR3 sequence (DNA): TGTGCCAGCTCACCCCGACAGGGGGCTGGGACTGAAGCTTTCTTT. Its translation is CASSPRQGAGTEAFF. V gene TRBV18 combines with J gene TRBJ1-1; TRBD1 matches 10 bases. The ends lost 3 bases at V and 5 bases at J; junction bases unmatched: 6. This CDR3 is 15 amino acids long. Germline CDR1 and CDR2: KGHSH and LQKENI.